These 9 T cell receptor beta chains came from one sample sequenced in a study of beta chain features in type 1 diabetes. Regarding the study as a whole: Shortening that was moderate but significant affected the TCRB CDR3s of Type 1 diabetes patients in all four CD4+ subsets.

Investigators reverse transcribed all isolated RNA, so they sequenced expressed TCRB transcripts. Sequencing was performed with immunoSEQ multiplex PCR; in TCRdb, only in-frame clones are kept and a portion is missing. The table lists a few hundred thousand clones, roughly 13% of them singletons. For these TCRs, the target antigens are not known. The material sequenced was naive CD4+ T cells from blood. These TCRs come from a man aged 25 to 40 with type 1 diabetes.

The rearrangement joins TRBV28 to TRBJ2-7, with 13 bases aligning to TRBD2. The ends lost 9 bases at V and 1 base at J; junction bases unmatched: 3. Per germline, CDR1 MDHEN and CDR2 SYDVKM. The CDR3 is 14 amino acids. CDR3 loop: CASGTSGMSYEQYF. CDR3 coding DNA: TGTGCCAGTGGGACTAGCGGGATGTCCTACGAGCAGTACTTC.

The genes are TRBV5-4 and TRBJ1-2, with 7 bases identical to TRBD1. This CDR3 has 14 amino acids. The junction had 8 bases not matched to a gene; V was cut back by 4 bases and J by 5 bases. Germline assignment: CDR1 SGHNT and CDR2 YYREEE (reference sequence). The CDR3 DNA is TGTGCCAGCAGCCCGGACAGGACGCAGTATGGCTACACCTTC. Its translation is CASSPDRTQYGYTF.

This clone was counted a few times. The chain recombines TRBV5-1 with TRBJ1-1, with 9 bases that match TRBD1. Germline lookup yields CDR1 SGHRS and CDR2 YFSETQ. This CDR3 is 13 amino acids long. Trimming removed 4 bases from V and 10 bases from J; junction bases left unmatched: 8. The CDR3 sequence is CASSDTGTGRAFF. The CDR3 DNA reads TGCGCCAGCAGCGATACCGGGACAGGGAGAGCTTTCTTT.

This sequence joins TRBV7-8 and TRBJ1-5; 9 positions agree with TRBD1. CDR3 size: 18 residues. V shed 2 bases and J 4 bases; nucleotides not matched to a gene: 12. The germline CDR1 and CDR2 sequences are SGHVS and FQNEAQ. The CDR3 nucleotides are TGTGCCAGCAGCTTACTGCTGGTAGCGGGACAGGGAAATCAGCCCCAGCATTTT. Protein: CASSLLLVAGQGNQPQHF.

This clone came up a few times. V is TRBV2 and J is TRBJ1-4; D ambiguous. The CDR3 runs 12 residues. Trimming shortened V by 6 bases and J by 7 bases, and 9 bases separated the two germline ends. CDR1 is SNHLY, CDR2 FYNNEI, per germline. CDR3 DNA sequence: TGTGCCAGCAGCTTCGGTGGTGAAAAACTGTTTTTT. Protein: CASSFGGEKLFF.

The gene calls are TRBV5-6 and TRBJ2-6; no firm D call. Germline V lookup: CDR1 SGHDT, CDR2 YYEEEE. The CDR3 is 16 amino acids. V lost 0 bases and J 4 bases, leaving 11 bases between the germline ends. This chain's CDR3 is CASSLVIGVGANVLTF. CDR3 nucleotides: TGTGCCAGCAGCTTGGTTATAGGAGTCGGGGCCAACGTCCTGACTTTC. The full variable domain, its missing parts supplied by reference TRBV5-6 and TRBJ2-6, is DAGVTQSPTHLIKTRGQQVTLRCSPKSGHDTVSWYQQALGQGPQFIFQYYEEEERQRGNFPDRFSGHQFPNYSSELNVNALLLGDSALYLCASSLVIGVGANVLTFGAGSRLTVL.

The table lists this clone with a few counts. The chain employs TRBV5-1 and TRBJ2-7; TRBD1 aligns across 9 bases. Germline loops: CDR1 SGHRS, CDR2 YFSETQ. J gave up 0 bases and V 2 bases, and 9 bases lay outside the gene matches. CDR3 length: 17 amino acids. CDR3 DNA: TGCGCCAGCAGCTTCTCTGCCGGGACAGGGCCCTCCTACGAGCAGTACTTC. Protein: CASSFSAGTGPSYEQYF.

This clone was counted between two and nine times. The chain links TRBV14 to TRBJ2-7, with 7 bases that match TRBD1. CDR1 and CDR2 from the germline V gene are SGHDN and FVKESK. The CDR3 spans 16 residues. The ends lost 1 base at V and 2 bases at J; junction bases unmatched: 8. The CDR3 nucleotides read TGTGCCAGCAGCCAAGCCCCGGGACAGCCGACCTACGAGCAGTACTTC. This codes for CASSQAPGQPTYEQYF. Looking up the rest from reference TRBV14 and TRBJ2-7 gives the full variable domain: EAGVTQFPSHSVIEKGQTVTLRCDPISGHDNLYWYRRVMGKEIKFLLHFVKESKQDESGMPNNRFLAERTGGTYSTLKVQPAELEDSGVYFCASSQAPGQPTYEQYFGPGTRLTVT.

The chain couples TRBV10-3 to TRBJ1-5; D ambiguous. Trimming stripped 0 bases from V and 7 bases from J, with 4 bases between. The CDR3 is 12 amino acids. Germline CDR1 reads ENHRY; CDR2 reads SYGVKD. This chain's CDR3 is CAISESGQPQHF. DNA for the CDR3: TGTGCCATCAGTGAGTCGGGCCAGCCCCAGCATTTT.